The following is a T cell receptor beta chain sequence with its context. The record originates from a study of shared clonotypes between healthy human individuals. Whole-study context: The study drew on two women and three men aged 18 to 49 as donors.

CD45RO-negative, CCR7-positively selected cells formed the naive CD8 fraction, excluding terminally differentiated effector memory CD45RA+ cells. Sequenced by immunoSEQ multiplex PCR; TCRdb stores in-frame clones only, minus some. The sample lists some 2 million clones; approximately 94% were seen once. CDR1 and CDR2 from the germline V gene are LNHDA and SQIVND (reference sequence). Trimming cost V 5 bases and J 3 bases; bases outside gene matches: 5. This CDR3 spans 14 amino acids. This chain joins TRBV19 and TRBJ2-3; 7 bases match TRBD1. Specimen: naive CD8+ T cells sorted from blood. This TCR came from a man in his late teens or twenties in good health. The CDR3 protein is CASSAGGWTDTQYF. CDR3 DNA sequence: TGTGCCAGTAGTGCAGGGGGTTGGACAGATACGCAGTATTTT.